This T cell receptor beta chain stems from a study of blood T cell repertoires in COVID-19 (dated by TCRdb to 2018 to 2020). Regarding the study in general: Collaborator samples came from the United States, Italy and Spain and covered acute and convalescent phases of COVID-19. The prospective study material was composed of cDNA or gDNA derived from T cells, B-cell-depleted T cells, or PBMCs. Subjects who had been exposed to COVID-19, were actively infected with it, or had recovered from it provided the deeply sampled blood TCRbeta repertoires that made up the dataset. A freely available public database, intended as a resource for researchers studying the immune response to SARS-CoV-2, is where the repertoires were released. Samples came from the ongoing ImmuneRACE study (first 160 participants) plus 1,254 subjects from 6 global collaborators. Sample metadata almost always included a de-identified subject ID, COVID-19 status, age in years and sex. Where available, HLA class I and class II types were taken from metadata supplied by the sample provider and were not determined by assay-based typing. On the study overall, not on this receptor specifically: Clinical and demographic metadata were provided uncurated, with the amount varying by source and participant.

Enrolling through a virtual design, the prospective study's participants ranged in age from roughly 18 to 90 years and lived across 20 to 30 United States geographic areas. To assign participants to cohorts, the prospective study relied on clinical history that participants themselves reported in a screening survey and a study questionnaire. Exposed participants had been in contact with someone with a PCR-confirmed or clinician-diagnosed COVID-19 case within 2 weeks of study entry. Each participant in the prospective study had whole blood, serum and a nasopharyngeal or oropharyngeal swab collected by mobile phlebotomists. Participants in the prospective study had the option to provide additional blood draws and questionnaires over a roughly two-month period. Before DNA extraction, blood samples from the prospective study were shipped at room temperature or frozen. The immunoSEQ Assay, a bias-controlled multiplex PCR, was used to amplify TCRbeta CDR3 regions from genomic DNA. In the source study's methods: Nucleated cell counts per sample were estimated from amplification of reference gene primers within the assay. Sequence reads were collapsed and filtered to measure the absolute abundance of every unique TCRbeta CDR3 rearrangement. For each sample, productive Simpson clonality was calculated by taking the square root of Simpson's diversity index across productive rearrangements. TCRdb retrieved this table from immuneACCESS and kept in-frame rearrangements only. Not all clones are present; in checked studies, unresolved V genes account for under half, and no reason is known for the remainder. For V, J and clone size, that table is used; D and trimming come from the DNA. This sample gives roughly 400,000 clones in total; nearly 90% of them show up just once. The biggest ten clones account for about 1.5% of the sample.

The germline V gene gives CDR1 as MGHRA and CDR2 as YSYEKL. Trimming takes 1 base off V and 4 bases off J; junction bases not matched to a gene: 13. Its CDR3 holds 18 amino acids, cysteine through phenylalanine. CDR3 DNA is the only sequence kept; it has 54 bases, read in frame from the first base. To note about this clone: Its antigen has not been determined. Base quality data are lacking; no much larger clone is found one base away.

Recombination connected TRBV4-1 to TRBJ2-1; the central 7 bases match TRBD1. Sequencing was performed on PBMCs or T cells enriched from blood (not recorded which). The TCR was taken from a woman younger than 30 who had been exposed to COVID-19. This receptor carries the CDR3 CASSQGVSGTALYNEQFF. In nucleotides, the sequence is TGCGCCAGCAGCCAAGGGGTTTCTGGGACAGCTCTTTACAATGAGCAGTTCTTC.